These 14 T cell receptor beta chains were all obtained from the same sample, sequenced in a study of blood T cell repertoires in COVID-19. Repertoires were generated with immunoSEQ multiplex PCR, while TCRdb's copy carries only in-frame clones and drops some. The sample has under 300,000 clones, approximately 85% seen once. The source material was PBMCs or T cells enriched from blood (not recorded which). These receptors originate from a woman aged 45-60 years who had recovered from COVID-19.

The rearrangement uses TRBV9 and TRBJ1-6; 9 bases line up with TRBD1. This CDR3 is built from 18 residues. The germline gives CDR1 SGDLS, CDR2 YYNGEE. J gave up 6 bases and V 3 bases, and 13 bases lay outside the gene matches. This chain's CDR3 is CASSEQAQYRGPNSPLHF. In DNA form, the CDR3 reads TGTGCCAGCAGCGAGCAAGCCCAATACAGGGGGCCTAATTCACCCCTCCACTTT.

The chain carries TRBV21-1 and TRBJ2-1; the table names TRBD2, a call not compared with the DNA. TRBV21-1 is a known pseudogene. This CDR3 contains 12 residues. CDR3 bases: TGTGCCAGCAGCAGACGGGGGAATGAGCAGTTCTTC. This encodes CASSRRGNEQFF.

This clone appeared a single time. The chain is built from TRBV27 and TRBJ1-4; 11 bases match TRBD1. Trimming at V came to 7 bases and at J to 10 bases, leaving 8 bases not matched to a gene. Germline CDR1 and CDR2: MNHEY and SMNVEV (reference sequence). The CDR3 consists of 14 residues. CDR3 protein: CASTRDRGFGKLFF. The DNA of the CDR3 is TGTGCCAGCACTCGGGACAGGGGGTTCGGAAAACTGTTTTTT.

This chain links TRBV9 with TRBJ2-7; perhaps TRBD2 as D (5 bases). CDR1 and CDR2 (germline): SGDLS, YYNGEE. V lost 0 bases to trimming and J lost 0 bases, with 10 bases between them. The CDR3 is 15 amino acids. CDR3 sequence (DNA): TGTGCCAGCAGCGTAGCTAGCTCCAGCTCCTACGAGCAGTACTTC. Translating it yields CASSVASSSSYEQYF.

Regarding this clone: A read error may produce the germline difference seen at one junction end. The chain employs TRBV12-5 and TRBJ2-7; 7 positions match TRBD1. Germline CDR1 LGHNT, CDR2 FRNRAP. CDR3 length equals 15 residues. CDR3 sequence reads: CASGDNRDSYRNLRF. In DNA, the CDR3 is TGTGCTAGTGGCGATAACCGGGACAGTTATCGAAATCTTCGCTTC.

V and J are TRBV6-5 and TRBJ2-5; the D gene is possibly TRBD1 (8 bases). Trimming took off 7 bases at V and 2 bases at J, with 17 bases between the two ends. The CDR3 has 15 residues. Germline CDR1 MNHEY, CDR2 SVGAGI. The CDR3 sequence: CASNPQGGDQETQYF. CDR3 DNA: TGTGCCAGCAATCCACAGGGGGGGGATCAAGAGACCCAGTACTTC.

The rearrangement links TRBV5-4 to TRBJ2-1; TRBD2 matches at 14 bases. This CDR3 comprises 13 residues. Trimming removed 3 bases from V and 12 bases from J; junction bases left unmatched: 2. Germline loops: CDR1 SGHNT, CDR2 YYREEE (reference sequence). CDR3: CASSSTSGRGQFF. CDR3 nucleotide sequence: TGTGCCAGCAGCTCGACTAGCGGGAGGGGGCAGTTCTTC.

The CDR3 nucleotides are TGTGCCAGCAGTTCCACGGCCCTCGTCGCGGAACAAGAGACCCAGTACTTC. Encoded protein: CASSSTALVAEQETQYF. This sequence joins TRBV28 and TRBJ2-5; no firm D call. Trimming stripped 4 bases from V and 2 bases from J, with 20 bases between. The CDR3 is made up of 17 amino acids. CDR1 MDHEN and CDR2 SYDVKM come from the germline V gene.

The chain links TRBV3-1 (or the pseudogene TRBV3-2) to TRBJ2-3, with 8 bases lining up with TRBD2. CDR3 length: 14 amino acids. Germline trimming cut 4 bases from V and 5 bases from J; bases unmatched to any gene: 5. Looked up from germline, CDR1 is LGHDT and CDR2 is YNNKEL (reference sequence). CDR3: CASSPAGGGDTQYF. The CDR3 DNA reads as TGTGCCAGCAGCCCGGCGGGAGGTGGAGATACGCAGTATTTT.

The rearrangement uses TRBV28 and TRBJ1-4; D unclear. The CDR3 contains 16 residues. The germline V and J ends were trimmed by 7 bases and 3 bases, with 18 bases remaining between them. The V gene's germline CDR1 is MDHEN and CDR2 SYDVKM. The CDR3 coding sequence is TGTGCCAGCACCCACACCGGGATCGATGCTAATGAAAAACTGTTTTTT. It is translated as CASTHTGIDANEKLFF.

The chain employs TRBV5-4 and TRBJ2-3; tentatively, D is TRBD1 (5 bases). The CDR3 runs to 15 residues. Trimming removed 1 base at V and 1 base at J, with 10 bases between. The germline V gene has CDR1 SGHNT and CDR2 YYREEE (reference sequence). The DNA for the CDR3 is TGTGCCAGCAGCTTGAGGGGCGATCGCACAGATACGCAGTATTTT. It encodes CASSLRGDRTDTQYF.

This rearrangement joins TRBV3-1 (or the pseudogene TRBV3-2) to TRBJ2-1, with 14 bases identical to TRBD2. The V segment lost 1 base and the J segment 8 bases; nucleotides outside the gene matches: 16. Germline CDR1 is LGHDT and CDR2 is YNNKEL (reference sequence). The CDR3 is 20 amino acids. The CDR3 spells CASSQVKGTSGSRPVDEQFF. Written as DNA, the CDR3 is TGTGCCAGCAGCCAAGTTAAAGGGACTAGCGGGAGTAGGCCGGTGGATGAGCAGTTCTTC.

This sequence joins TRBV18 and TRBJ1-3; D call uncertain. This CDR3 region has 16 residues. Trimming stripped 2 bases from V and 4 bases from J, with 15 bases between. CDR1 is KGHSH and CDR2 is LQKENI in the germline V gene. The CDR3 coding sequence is TGTGCCAGCTCACCATTCGGGGAACTAGGCGGAAACACCATATATTTT. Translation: CASSPFGELGGNTIYF.

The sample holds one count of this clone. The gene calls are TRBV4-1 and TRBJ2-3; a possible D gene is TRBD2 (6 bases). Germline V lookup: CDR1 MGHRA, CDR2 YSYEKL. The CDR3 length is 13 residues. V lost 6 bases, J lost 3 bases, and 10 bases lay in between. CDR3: CASRASATDTQYF. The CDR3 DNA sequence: TGCGCCAGCAGGGCTAGCGCTACAGATACGCAGTATTTT.